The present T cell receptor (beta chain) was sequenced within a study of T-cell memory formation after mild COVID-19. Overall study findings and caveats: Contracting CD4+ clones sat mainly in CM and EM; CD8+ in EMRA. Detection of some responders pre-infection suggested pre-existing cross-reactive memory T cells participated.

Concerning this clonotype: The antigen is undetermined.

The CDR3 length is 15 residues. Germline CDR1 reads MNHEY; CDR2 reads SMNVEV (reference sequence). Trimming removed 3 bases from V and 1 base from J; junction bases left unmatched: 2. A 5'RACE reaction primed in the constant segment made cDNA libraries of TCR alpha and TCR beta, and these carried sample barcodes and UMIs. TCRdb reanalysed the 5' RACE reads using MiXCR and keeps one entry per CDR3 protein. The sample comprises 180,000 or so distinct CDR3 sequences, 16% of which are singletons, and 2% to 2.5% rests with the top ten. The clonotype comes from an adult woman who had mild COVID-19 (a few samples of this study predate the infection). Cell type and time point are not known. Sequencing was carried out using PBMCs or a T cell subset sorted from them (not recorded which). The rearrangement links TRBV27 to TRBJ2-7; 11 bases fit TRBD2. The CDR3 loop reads CASSLGTSGSYEQYF. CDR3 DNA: TGTGCCAGCAGTTTGGGGACTAGCGGATCCTACGAGCAGTACTTC.